This record covers a single TCR beta chain. This clone's antigen is unknown. At one boundary the junction diverges from the germline segment, which might be a read error. Libraries were prepared through the immunoSEQ multiplex PCR assay. A mixture of 60 forward primers for TCR Vbeta segments and 13 reverse primers for TCR Jbeta segments was used in the multiplex PCR. The CDR3 region of rearranged TCR beta genes was amplified from genomic DNA by a multiplex PCR assay. On the Illumina HiSeq System, the amplified TCR beta libraries were sequenced as 87-base-pair reads. Per the original workflow: A later analysis counted about 76 million unique TCR beta chains across the 690 or so repertoires, and 10 million to 11 million of these chains were shared by at least two donors. To remove PCR and sequencing errors, raw reads were error-corrected and collapsed into unique sequences using a nearest-neighbor algorithm that merged closely related sequences. V, D and J gene segments were assigned by aligning CDR3 sequences to IMGT reference sequences. Each retained sequence needed at least a six-nucleotide match to both a V gene segment and a J gene segment. Rearrangements were called productive when the CDR3 lacked stop codons and stayed in frame with V and J; all others were non-productive. CDR3 was defined by IMGT convention, running from the second conserved V-encoded cysteine to the conserved J-encoded phenylalanine. Sequences without an unambiguous match to a single V gene segment were excluded from the earlier analysis of 587 of the donors. In an earlier analysis of some 590 of the donors, V segments were called functional above 56.7% productive rearrangements and were called segregating when the between-donor standard deviation exceeded 5%. A statistical classification framework was developed to diagnose cytomegalovirus status using the catalog of TCR beta chain sequences. A later analysis assigned V and J genes by comparing TCR nucleotide sequences with IMGT/GENE-DB human TR gene sequences. In a later analysis, CDR3 sequences and most-parsimonious VDJ recombination scenarios were assigned using the TCRdist pipeline. In a later analysis, every TCR beta chain was defined by the combination of its CDR3 amino acid sequence and its V-gene family, and reads without a unique V-gene family were dropped. As a way to deal with suspected cross-contamination and a sequencing artifact, a later analysis dropped roughly 600 nucleotide sequences that were highly shared and had low generation probability. A later analysis calculated a clonal expansion index for each public chain from normalized within-repertoire ranks of inferred template counts. In a later analysis, generation probabilities were computed using a VDJ recombination model fitted to out-of-frame rearrangements, and the results were checked against IGoR. A later analysis scored TCR-TCR, TCR-HLA and TCR-CMV co-occurrence with hypergeometric tests, applying a repertoire-size bias correction to TCR pairs. False discovery rates were estimated in a later analysis by permuting HLA or CMV assignments 20 times. A later analysis grouped co-occurring TCRs with DBSCAN, adding TCRdist sequence similarity when clustering within HLA-allele-positive subsets. For co-occurrence clustering, repertoires with fewer than 30,000 or more than 120,000 public chains were excluded, along with 4 to 6 repertoires with anomalous nucleotide sharing. In its TCRdb copy, this immuneACCESS table keeps in-frame sequences only and misses some clones. Where compared with another copy, unresolved V genes explain less than half of these, and the others have no known cause. V and J calls and clone size are as listed in that table; D and trimming were resolved from the DNA. The sample table lists roughly 90,000 clones, around 78% of them with a count of one. Around 4.3% of the sample rests with the top ten.

The entry originates in a study of cytomegalovirus exposure and HLA in healthy donors (dated by TCRdb to 2017 to 2019). Background on the whole study: In an earlier analysis of approximately 500 of the donors, about 270 Gb of sequence data and just under 120 million unique TCR beta sequences from about 179 million T cells were reported. Besides the first cohort of approximately 670 subjects, a separate validation cohort made up of roughly 130 different subjects was used. Of the roughly 410 genotyped donors, 70% to 90% were placed in the genetic ancestry cluster associated with self-reported Caucasian donors. A later genetic analysis took genome-wide SNP genotypes for about 65% of the roughly 670 donors and used that subset as a discovery cohort. Across 300 to 400 genotyped donors of the cohort, an average of about 200,000 unique TCR beta nucleotide sequences per donor were sequenced, and roughly 17% of those sequences were non-productive. The study aimed to test whether cataloging public T cell receptors could reveal signatures of past pathogen exposure. Approximately 310 gigabases of sequencing data and around 80 million unique TCR sequences made up an early release that covered under 750 HLA-typed donors. To study patterns of TCR occurrence, a later analysis re-analyzed previously published TCR beta repertoires from 500 to 850 donors and added high-resolution HLA genotyping. All discovery cohort repertoires had been generated on a single sequencing platform. The later analysis used no new phenotypic data to find candidate immune exposures, relying instead on TCR beta sequences and their occurrence across donors. Both class I and class II loci were covered by HLA typing, at four-digit resolution. An earlier analysis of roughly 580 of the donors used high-throughput TCR beta sequencing to judge whether each TCR beta V gene segment behaved as functional or pseudogenic. To predict cytomegalovirus infection status, the study brought together high-throughput TCR immunosequencing, statistical association of individual TCRs with disease status, and machine learning. Typing coverage differed by locus: A, B, C, DRB1 and DQB1 were typed in about 620-640 donors, DQA1 in 500 to 550, DPA1 in some 600, and DPB1 in 400 to 480. The study profiled the T cell repertoires of 500 to 800 subjects by immunosequencing and related them to cytomegalovirus serostatus. Alongside the repertoire data, information on donor age, sex, ethnicity and CMV serostatus was compiled. Because of strong linkage in the cohort, roughly five DR-DQ haplotypes were treated as single units for association and clustering. Study-wide findings and limitations: A later analysis found that TCR association rates varied across HLA loci, with DRB1 alleles showing the most associated TCRs and HLA-C alleles the fewest. Strong co-occurrence of HLA alleles, especially DR and DQ, made assigning TCR associations to individual alleles difficult. The cohort was sequenced for TCR beta chains only, and without alpha or paired-chain data the features that could be detected were limited. An earlier analysis of 450 to 750 of the donors showed that most TCR beta V segments appeared in productive rearrangements either about 87% or about 30% of the time, which broadly matched IMGT annotations. In a later analysis, around 17,000 TCR beta sequences were associated with specific HLA alleles at a false discovery rate of 0.05. A further reported finding was that TCR beta sequences accurately predicted the HLA-A and HLA-B alleles for most subjects in the first cohort. Linkage disequilibrium might explain the correlated functional status among segregating V segments, but an unknown experimental factor could not be excluded. According to a later analysis, most CMV-associated TCR beta chains appeared to be HLA-restricted, and the HLA associations seemed to be driven largely by CMV exposure. Presence/absence analyses assumed roughly uniform sequencing depth across donors, an assumption that may not hold. Some IMGT-functional V segments, including TRBV6-2 and TRBV6-3, could not be told apart with the 87-base-pair reads, so those segments were excluded. CMV serostatus was the only immune exposure information available for the cohort. It was suggested by the authors that the approach could potentially be generalized to other disease states and immunological phenotypes. The classifier was reported to diagnose cytomegalovirus status with high specificity and sensitivity in both the original cohort and the validation cohort. The study listed approximately 150 TCR beta chains as associated with cytomegalovirus. While some public TCRs were present in many individuals, most TCR sequences turned up only very rarely across donors. Compared with the 666-donor mean, donors in an Asian-associated ancestry cluster had fewer N-insertions in productive TCRs, according to a later genetic analysis. Because counts were too low, about 18 rarely observed V segments, including chromosome 9 orphons, were excluded from the earlier analysis of 587 of the donors. According to a later analysis, parvovirus B19, influenza, CMV and Epstein-Barr virus appeared linked to several top co-occurrence clusters. A few of the identified cytomegalovirus-associated TCR beta chains were confirmed in vitro to be specific for cytomegalovirus antigens. V-gene and J-gene trimming of TCR beta chains was associated with a missense DCLRE1C variant in a later genetic analysis, and the association was replicated in an independent cohort. In a later analysis, HLA-associated TCR beta chains showed more clonal expansion and lower generation probabilities than non-associated chains that were equally common. A cluster of highly shared sequence variants was judged likely to be a technical artifact of the sequencing pipeline. Because HLA typing was unavailable for some donors at each locus, only the typed subset was used in association tests.

Via the germline V gene (reference sequence), CDR1 is SEHNR and CDR2 FQNEAQ. The CDR3 runs 12 amino acids, cysteine and phenylalanine included. Only CDR3 DNA remains: 36 bases, in frame from the first base. The cohort was made up of around 720 healthy bone marrow donors. At the time of sampling, every cohort member was nominally healthy, though immune exposures that went unrecorded were likely present. The donor tested CMV seropositive, placing the donor among the 250 to 350 seropositive members of the cohort. Each donor provided a peripheral blood sample, and peripheral blood mononuclear cells were used for TCR beta sequencing. The Qiagen DNeasy Blood Extraction Kit was used to extract genomic DNA from the blood cell samples.

The TCR sequence derives from a woman aged 40 to 50 in good health and CMV-seropositive. Material: PBMCs. The chain is made from TRBV7-9 and TRBJ1-4; the D gene identity is not certain. The CDR3 here reads CSSSFYDGKLFF. The DNA is as follows: TGTTCCAGCAGCTTCTACGATGGAAAACTGTTTTTT.